In its sample, the clone carrying this T cell receptor (beta chain) was seen a few times. The antigen is undetermined. This may be a read error, as it is one base from a much larger clone. Libraries of TCR beta came from iRepertoire HTBI primers plus Arm-PCR of CDR3 regions. TCRdb reprocessed the multiplex PCR reads with MiXCR, giving one entry per CDR3 protein. The data contain roughly 500,000 distinct CDR3 sequences, about 13% of them singletons. This entry comes from a study of regulatory T cells in long-lasting Graves disease. Broader study findings: Gene preferences differed: TRBV28, TRBJ1-2, TRBJ2-5 in persistent cases.

CDR1 and CDR2 (germline): MNHEY, SVGEGT. The length of the CDR3 is 16 residues. Time point of the sample: newly diagnosed GD, antithyroid drugs for less than 3 months. There was RNA extracted from PBMCs, and the TCR library was made from it. Tubes containing EDTA received 7 to 10 milliliters of drawn peripheral blood. The sample was also reused in another study, on T cells in Graves' hyperthyroidism and ophthalmopathy. From that report: The study used the HTBI primer set for a first-round RT-PCR of the TCR CDR3. Most clonotypes expanded in the thyroid (above 0.001) were also present in blood.

The origin of this receptor is a man younger than 45 with Graves disease. This rearrangement joins TRBV6-2 or TRBV6-3 to TRBJ2-1; D is uncertain. The DNA end favors TRBJ2-5, so the J call may be wrong. The sequences come from peripheral blood mononuclear cells (PBMCs), collected at new diagnosis, from a patient treated with antithyroid drugs. The CDR3: CASGEWGRTDQETQYF. In DNA form, the CDR3 reads TGTGCCAGCGGTGAATGGGGTCGGACGGACCAAGAGACCCAGTACTTC.